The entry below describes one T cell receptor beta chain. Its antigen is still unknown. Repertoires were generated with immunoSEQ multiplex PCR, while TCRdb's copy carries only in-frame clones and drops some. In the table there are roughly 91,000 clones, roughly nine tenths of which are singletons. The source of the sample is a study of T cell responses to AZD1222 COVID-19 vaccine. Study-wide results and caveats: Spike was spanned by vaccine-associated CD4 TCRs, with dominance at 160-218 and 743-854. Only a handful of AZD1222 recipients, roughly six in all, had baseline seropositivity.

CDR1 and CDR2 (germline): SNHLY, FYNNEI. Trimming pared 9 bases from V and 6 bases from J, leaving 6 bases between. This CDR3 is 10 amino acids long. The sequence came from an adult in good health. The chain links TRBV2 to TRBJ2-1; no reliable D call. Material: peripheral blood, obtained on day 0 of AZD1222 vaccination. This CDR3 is CASGTNEQFF. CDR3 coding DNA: TGTGCCAGTGGTACCAATGAGCAGTTCTTC.